This TCR beta chain comes out of a study of response to subunit inactivated influenza vaccine listed by TCRdb under 2018. About the study as a whole: To follow how T cells responded to a trivalent subunit inactivated influenza vaccine, the researchers relied on deep quantitative profiling of the T cell receptor repertoire. General conclusions and limits of the study: The authors suggested that each seasonal influenza vaccination may recruit only a limited number of new T cells.

Counted from cysteine to phenylalanine, this CDR3 has 18 amino acids. The only DNA kept is the CDR3, 54 bases in frame from the first base. CDR1 and CDR2 are read off the germline V gene (reference sequence) as SGHAT and FQDESV. Clipping removes 5 bases from V and 2 bases from J, with 11 as the unmatched junction base count. Library construction relied on RT-PCR. Sequenced using an Illumina HiSeq 2500. Clones were called with MiXCR by TCRdb after fastp trimmed the public reads at Q25, and only in-frame beta chains were retained. Each CDR3 protein appears once, grouped with its most common genes and DNA. Present in this sample are about 190,000 distinct CDR3 sequences, approximately 15% of which were seen just once. The top ten clonotypes cover under 30% of the sample. A few counts support this clonotype. Its antigen specificity is not known. No per-base quality is available; no much larger clone lies one base away.

The clonotype originates from a middle-aged man who received an inactivated influenza vaccine. Donor details come from another sample of the same person, matched by shared clones. This sample comprised CD8+ T cells sorted from PBMCs, obtained about 5 days after vaccination. The chain joins TRBV11-1 to TRBJ2-3; 12 central bases correspond to TRBD2. The CDR3 loop reads CASSAGTSGLPDTDTQYF. The sequence in DNA is TGTGCCAGCAGCGCCGGGACTAGCGGGCTCCCTGACACAGATACGCAGTATTTT.